This T cell receptor beta chain was profiled in a study of T-cell memory formation after mild COVID-19. With V trimmed by 5 bases and J by 5 bases, 6 bases remained unmatched. CDR1 LNHDA and CDR2 SQIVND come from the germline V gene (reference sequence). The CDR3 runs 14 residues. Via MiXCR, TCRdb re-called the 5' RACE reads, giving one row per CDR3 protein. The table lists some 450,000 distinct CDR3 sequences, around 18% of them singletons. The chain carries TRBV19 and TRBJ2-5, with 9 bases identical to TRBD1. This TCR came from an adult woman who had mild COVID-19 (a few samples of this study predate the infection). Cell type and time point are not known. Material: PBMCs or a T cell subset sorted from them (not recorded which). CDR3 in DNA: TGTGCCAGTAGTGTGGGACAGGGTGTGGAGACCCAGTACTTC. This encodes CASSVGQGVETQYF.